The T cell receptor beta chain under discussion was sequenced for a study of blood T cell repertoires in COVID-19. The CDR3 has 16 residues. Trimming took 3 bases from V and 4 from J; bases not matched to a gene: 10. Germline V lookup: CDR1 GTSNPN, CDR2 SVGIG (reference sequence). The data were produced by immunoSEQ multiplex PCR, yet TCRdb's version contains in-frame clones alone and is incomplete. This sample has approximately 270,000 clones; 80% to 95% occur once, and the top ten carry less than 3.5%. Material for sequencing was PBMCs or T cells enriched from blood (not recorded which). The sequence was collected from a man between 40 and 49 years old who had been exposed to COVID-19. The V and J genes are TRBV30 and TRBJ2-2; TRBD2 matches at 8 bases. CDR3 DNA: TGTGCCTGGAGAAACGGTCCGGGGGGGATCACCGGGGAGCTGTTTTTT. Its protein is CAWRNGPGGITGELFF.